Listed below are T cell receptor beta chains from one sample, sequenced in a study of metastatic and nonmetastatic thyroid tumors. TCRdb redid the clone calls on the PCR reads using MiXCR. Among under 50,000 clones listed, more than 20% were seen once. The sample comprised blood. Source of these receptors: a male donor with papillary thyroid cancer or a benign thyroid nodule (not recorded which). Some clones in this sample may be carry-over from other donors' samples. The CDR3 runs from the conserved cysteine through the conserved F or W. D genes are given only for firm matches. Some rows have no size entry. The others give once, few or many, or a class for an expanded clone.

D gene	V gene	clone size	J gene	CDR3 protein	CDR3 DNA
TRBD2	TRBV27	many	TRBJ2-1	CASSLKTSGRNEQFF	TGTGCCAGCAGTTTAAAAACTAGCGGGAGGAATGAGCAGTTCTTC
-	TRBV15	few	TRBJ2-5	CATSRQTKETQYF	TGTGCCACCAGCAGACAAACTAAAGAGACCCAGTACTTC
TRBD2	TRBV12-3/TRBV12-4	many	TRBJ2-3	CASKERGVPTSTDTQYF	TGTGCCAGCAAAGAGCGGGGGGTACCTACTAGCACAGATACGCAGTATTTT
TRBD1	TRBV19	many	TRBJ1-1	CASSATRGRPTEAFF	TGTGCCAGTAGTGCGACCAGGGGGCGGCCCACTGAAGCTTTCTTT
-	TRBV2	many	TRBJ2-1	CASSELREGAGEQFF	TGTGCCAGCAGTGAGTTGAGGGAGGGGGCAGGTGAGCAGTTCTTC
TRBD2	TRBV7-2	many	TRBJ2-2	CASSLALLAGVIDTGELFF	TGTGCCAGCAGCTTAGCCTTACTAGCGGGGGTGATAGACACCGGGGAGCTGTTTTTT
TRBD2	TRBV24-1	many	TRBJ2-1	CATSRLAGTNEQFF	TGTGCCACCAGTCGACTAGCGGGGACCAATGAGCAGTTCTTC
TRBD2	TRBV20-1	-	TRBJ2-7	CSATGGSYEQYF	TGCAGTGCTACGGGGGGCTCCTACGAGCAGTACTTC
-	TRBV6-1	-	TRBJ1-2	CASTVNYVNTF	TGTGCCAGCACAGTGAACTATGTCAACACCTTC
TRBD1	TRBV3-1	many	TRBJ1-2	CASRFRDRGLYGYTF	TGTGCCAGCAGGTTCCGGGACAGGGGCCTCTATGGCTACACCTTC
-	TRBV27	many	TRBJ1-5	CASSSGRRDQPQHF	TGTGCCAGCAGTAGTGGCCGCAGAGATCAGCCCCAGCATTTT
-	TRBV5-1	once	TRBJ2-7	CASSLGGYEQYF	TGCGCCAGCAGCTTGGGGGGATACGAGCAGTACTTC
-	TRBV7-2	-	TRBJ1-1	CASSQARAEAFF	TGTGCCAGCAGTCAAGCGCGGGCGGAAGCTTTCTTT
-	TRBV6-2/TRBV6-3	-	TRBJ1-6	CASRRGTGGTTSGNAPLHF	TGTGCCAGCAGACGGGGCACAGGCGGCACCACCTCTGGAAATGCACCCCTCCACTTT
TRBD1	TRBV3-1	many	TRBJ1-5	CASSRSGQGYQPQHF	TGTGCCAGCAGCCGAAGCGGACAGGGTTATCAGCCCCAGCATTTT
-	TRBV13	many	TRBJ1-6	CASSFRGRDNSPLHF	TGTGCCAGCAGCTTTCGGGGGAGAGATAATTCACCCCTCCACTTT
-	TRBV20-1	many	TRBJ2-2	CSAREGQVANTGELFF	TGCAGTGCTAGAGAGGGGCAGGTTGCAAACACCGGGGAGCTGTTTTTT
-	TRBV11-2	-	TRBJ2-2	CASSPFERVGPGELFF	TGTGCCAGCAGCCCTTTTGAGCGGGTGGGCCCCGGGGAGCTGTTTTTT
-	TRBV7-2	many	TRBJ1-5	CASSFPGSNQPQHF	TGTGCCAGCAGCTTTCCGGGAAGCAATCAGCCCCAGCATTTT
-	TRBV12-3/TRBV12-4	many	TRBJ1-4	CASKLEWGSNEKLFF	TGTGCCAGCAAACTCGAATGGGGGTCTAATGAAAAACTGTTTTTT
-	TRBV6-1	many	TRBJ1-5	CASTPRTHSNQPQHF	TGTGCCAGCACTCCCCGGACCCACAGCAATCAGCCCCAGCATTTT
TRBD1	TRBV12-3/TRBV12-4	many	TRBJ2-7	CASSQTGGLWYEQYF	TGTGCCAGCAGTCAGACAGGGGGACTTTGGTACGAGCAGTACTTC
-	TRBV20-1	-	TRBJ1-3	CSAQQGWGNTIYF	TGCAGTGCCCAGCAGGGTTGGGGAAACACCATATATTTT
TRBD2	TRBV6-1	few	TRBJ2-3	CASSVLAGDTDTQYF	TGTGCCAGCAGCGTGTTAGCGGGCGACACAGATACGCAGTATTTT
-	TRBV30	once	TRBJ2-1	CAWSLGRDNEQFF	TGTGCCTGGAGTTTAGGCAGGGACAATGAGCAGTTCTTC
-	TRBV10-3	many	TRBJ2-7	CAIRGELTRTYEQYF	TGTGCCATCAGGGGGGAGCTGACACGTACCTACGAGCAGTACTTC
TRBD1	TRBV7-9	few	TRBJ2-5	CASSLKDRVSETQYF	TGTGCCAGCAGCTTAAAGGACAGGGTCTCGGAGACCCAGTACTTC
TRBD1	TRBV6-1	many	TRBJ1-1	CASSPDRDRGNGTEAFF	TGTGCCAGCAGTCCTGACCGGGACAGGGGGAATGGGACTGAAGCTTTCTTT
TRBD1	TRBV11-2	many	TRBJ2-7	CASSTRQGAQEEQYF	TGTGCCAGCAGCACAAGACAGGGGGCGCAGGAAGAGCAGTACTTC
-	TRBV28	many	TRBJ2-7	CASSLSRVFGNEQYF	TGTGCCAGCAGTTTGTCCCGGGTATTTGGGAACGAGCAGTACTTC
TRBD1	TRBV28	few	TRBJ1-2	CASSQGQGAGYTF	TGTGCCAGCAGCCAAGGACAGGGCGCTGGCTACACCTTC
-	TRBV11-1	many	TRBJ1-4	CASSLNGATEKLSF	TGTGCCAGCAGCTTAAACGGGGCCACCGAAAAACTGTCTTTT
-	TRBV28	few	TRBJ1-4	CASTFRGATNEKLFF	TGTGCCAGCACCTTCAGGGGCGCAACTAATGAAAAACTGTTTTTT
TRBD1	TRBV19	medium-sized	TRBJ1-5	CASSIRGQGINSNQPQHF	TGTGCCAGTAGTATTCGAGGACAGGGGATAAATAGCAATCAGCCCCAGCATTTT
TRBD1	TRBV4-1	-	TRBJ1-2	CASSQVGQGVNGYTF	TGCGCCAGCAGCCAAGTCGGACAGGGGGTCAATGGCTACACCTTC